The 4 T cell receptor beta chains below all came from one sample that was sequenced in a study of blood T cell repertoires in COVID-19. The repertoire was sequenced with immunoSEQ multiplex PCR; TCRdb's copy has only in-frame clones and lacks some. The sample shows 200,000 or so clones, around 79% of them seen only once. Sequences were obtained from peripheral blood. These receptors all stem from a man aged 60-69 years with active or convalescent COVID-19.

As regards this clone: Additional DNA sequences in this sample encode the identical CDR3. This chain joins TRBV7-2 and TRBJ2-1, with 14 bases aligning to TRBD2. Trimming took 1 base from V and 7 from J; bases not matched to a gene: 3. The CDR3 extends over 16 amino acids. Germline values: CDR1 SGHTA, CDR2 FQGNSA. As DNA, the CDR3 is TGTGCCAGCAGCTTAGTAGGGACTAGCGGGAGTAATGAGCAGTTCTTC. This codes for CASSLVGTSGSNEQFF. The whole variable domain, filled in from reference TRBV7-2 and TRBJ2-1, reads GAGVSQSPSNKVTEKGKDVELRCDPISGHTALYWYRQSLGQGLEFLIYFQGNSAPDKSGLPSDRFSAERTGGSVSTLTIQRTQQEDSAVYLCASSLVGTSGSNEQFFGPGTRLTVL.

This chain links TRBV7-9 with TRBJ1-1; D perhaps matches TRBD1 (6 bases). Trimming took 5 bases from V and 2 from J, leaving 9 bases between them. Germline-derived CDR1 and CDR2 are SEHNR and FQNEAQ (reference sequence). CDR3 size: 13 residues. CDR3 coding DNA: TGTGCCAGCAGCAGCGGGACAAACACTGAAGCTTTCTTT. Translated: CASSSGTNTEAFF.

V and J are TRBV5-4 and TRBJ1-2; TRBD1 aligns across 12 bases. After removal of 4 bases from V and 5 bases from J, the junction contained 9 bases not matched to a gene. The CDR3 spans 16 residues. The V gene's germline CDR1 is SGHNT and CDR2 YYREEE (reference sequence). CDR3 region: CASSVPGQGAQYGYTF. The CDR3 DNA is TGTGCCAGCAGCGTCCCGGGACAGGGGGCTCAGTATGGCTACACCTTC. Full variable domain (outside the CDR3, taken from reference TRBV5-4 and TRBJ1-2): ETGVTQSPTHLIKTRGQQVTLRCSSQSGHNTVSWYQQALGQGPQFIFQYYREEENGRGNFPPRFSGLQFPNYSSELNVNALELDDSALYLCASSVPGQGAQYGYTFGSGTRLTVV.

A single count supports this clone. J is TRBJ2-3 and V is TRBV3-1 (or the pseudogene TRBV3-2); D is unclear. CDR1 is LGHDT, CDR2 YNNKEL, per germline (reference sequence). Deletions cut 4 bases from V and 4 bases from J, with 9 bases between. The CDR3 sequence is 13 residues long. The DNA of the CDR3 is TGTGCCAGCAGCCGGGCCATGGCAGATACGCAGTATTTT. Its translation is CASSRAMADTQYF.